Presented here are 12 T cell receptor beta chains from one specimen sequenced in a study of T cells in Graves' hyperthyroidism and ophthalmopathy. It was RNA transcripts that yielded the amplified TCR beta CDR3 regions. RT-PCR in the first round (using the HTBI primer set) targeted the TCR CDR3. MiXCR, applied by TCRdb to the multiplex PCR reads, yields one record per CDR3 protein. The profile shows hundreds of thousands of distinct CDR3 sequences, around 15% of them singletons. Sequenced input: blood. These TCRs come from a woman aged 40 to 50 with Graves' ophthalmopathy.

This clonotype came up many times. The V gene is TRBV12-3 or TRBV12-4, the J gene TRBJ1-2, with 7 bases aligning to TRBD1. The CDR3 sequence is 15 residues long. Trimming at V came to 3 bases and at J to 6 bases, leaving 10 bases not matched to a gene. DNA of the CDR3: TGTGCCAGCAGTTTGGCGACAGGGACATTAGATGGCTACACCTTC. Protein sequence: CASSLATGTLDGYTF.

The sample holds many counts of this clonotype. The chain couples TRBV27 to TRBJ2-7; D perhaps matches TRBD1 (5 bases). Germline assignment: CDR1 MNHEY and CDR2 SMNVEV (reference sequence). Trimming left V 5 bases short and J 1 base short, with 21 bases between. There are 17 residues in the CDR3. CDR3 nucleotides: TGTGCCAGCAGTCCCAACAGTTGGACACGCCAATCCTACGAGCAGTACTTC. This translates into CASSPNSWTRQSYEQYF.

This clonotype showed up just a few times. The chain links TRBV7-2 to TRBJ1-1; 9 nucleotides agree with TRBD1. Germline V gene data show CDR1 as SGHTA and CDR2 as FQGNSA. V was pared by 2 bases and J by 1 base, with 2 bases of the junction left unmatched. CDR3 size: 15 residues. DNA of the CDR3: TGTGCCAGCAGCTTACAGACAGGGGGGAACACTGAAGCTTTCTTT. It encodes CASSLQTGGNTEAFF.

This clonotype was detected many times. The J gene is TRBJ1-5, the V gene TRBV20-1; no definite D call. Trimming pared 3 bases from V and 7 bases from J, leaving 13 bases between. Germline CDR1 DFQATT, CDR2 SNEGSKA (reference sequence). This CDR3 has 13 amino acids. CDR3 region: CSASYGVVQPQHF. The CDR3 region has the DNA TGCAGTGCTAGCTATGGGGTTGTACAGCCCCAGCATTTT.

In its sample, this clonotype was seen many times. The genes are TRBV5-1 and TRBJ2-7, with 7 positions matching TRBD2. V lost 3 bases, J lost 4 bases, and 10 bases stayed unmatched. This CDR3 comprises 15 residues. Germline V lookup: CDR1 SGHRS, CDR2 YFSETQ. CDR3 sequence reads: CASSSTSTKEYEQYF. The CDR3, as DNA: TGCGCCAGCAGCTCGACTAGCACGAAGGAGTACGAGCAGTACTTC. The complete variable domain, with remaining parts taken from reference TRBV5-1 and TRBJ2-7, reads KAGVTQTPRYLIKTRGQQVTLSCSPISGHRSVSWYQQTPGQGLQFLFEYFSETQRNKGNFPGRFSGRQFSNSRSEMNVSTLELGDSALYLCASSSTSTKEYEQYFGPGTRLTVT.

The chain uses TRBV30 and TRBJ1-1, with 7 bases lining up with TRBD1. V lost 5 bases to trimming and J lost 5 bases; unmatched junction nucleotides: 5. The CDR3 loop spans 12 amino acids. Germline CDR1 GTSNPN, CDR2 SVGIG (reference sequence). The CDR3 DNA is TGTGCCTGGGACTCGGGACAGACTGAAGCTTTCTTT. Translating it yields CAWDSGQTEAFF.

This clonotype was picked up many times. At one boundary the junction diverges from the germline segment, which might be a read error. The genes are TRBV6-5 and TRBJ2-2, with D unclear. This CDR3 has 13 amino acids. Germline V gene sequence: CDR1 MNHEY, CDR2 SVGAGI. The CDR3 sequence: CASSYGGTEELFF. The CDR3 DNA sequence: TGTGCCAGCAGTTACGGTGGCACCGAGGAGCTGTTTTTT.

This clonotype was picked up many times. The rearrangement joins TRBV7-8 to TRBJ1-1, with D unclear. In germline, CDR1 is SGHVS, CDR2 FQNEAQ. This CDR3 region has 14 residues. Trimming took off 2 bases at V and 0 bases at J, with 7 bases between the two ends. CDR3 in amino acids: CASSLNQVNTEAFF. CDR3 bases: TGTGCCAGCAGCTTAAATCAAGTGAACACTGAAGCTTTCTTT.

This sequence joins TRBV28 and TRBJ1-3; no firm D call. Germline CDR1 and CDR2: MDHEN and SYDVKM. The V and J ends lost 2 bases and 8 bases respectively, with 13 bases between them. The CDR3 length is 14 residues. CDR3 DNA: TGTGCCAGCAGTTTACGCGTCCATAGGTACACCATATATTTT. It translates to CASSLRVHRYTIYF. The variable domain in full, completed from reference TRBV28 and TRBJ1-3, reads DVKVTQSSRYLVKRTGEKVFLECVQDMDHENMFWYRQDPGLGLRLIYFSYDVKMKEKGDIPEGYSVSREKKERFSLILESASTNQTSMYLCASSLRVHRYTIYFGEGSWLTVV.

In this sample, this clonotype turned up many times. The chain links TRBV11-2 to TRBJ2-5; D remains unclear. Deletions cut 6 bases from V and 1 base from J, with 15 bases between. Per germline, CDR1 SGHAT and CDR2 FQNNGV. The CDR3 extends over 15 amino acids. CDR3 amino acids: CASSSGPGVQETQYF. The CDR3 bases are TGTGCCAGCAGTTCCGGGCCAGGCGTCCAAGAGACCCAGTACTTC.

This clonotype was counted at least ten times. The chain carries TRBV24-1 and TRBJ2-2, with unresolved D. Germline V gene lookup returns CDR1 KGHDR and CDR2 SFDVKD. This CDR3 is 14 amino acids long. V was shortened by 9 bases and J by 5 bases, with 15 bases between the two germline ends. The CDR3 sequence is CATETQLGTGELFF. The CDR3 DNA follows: TGTGCCACCGAGACACAGTTGGGGACCGGGGAGCTGTTTTTT.

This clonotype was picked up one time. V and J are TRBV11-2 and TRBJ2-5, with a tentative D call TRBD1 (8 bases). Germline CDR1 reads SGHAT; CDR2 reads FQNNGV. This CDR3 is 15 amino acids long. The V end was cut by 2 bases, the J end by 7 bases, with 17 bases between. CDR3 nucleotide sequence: TGTGCCAGCAGCTTAACCCCCGGGGGGACAGGGACCCAGTACTTC. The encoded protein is CASSLTPGGTGTQYF.